Listed below are T cell receptor beta chains from one sample, sequenced in a study of blood T cell repertoires in COVID-19. The assay was immunoSEQ multiplex PCR, and TCRdb's table has in-frame clones only and misses some. The sample has around 150,000 clones; approximately 80% are singletons. Sequencing was done on a sample of peripheral blood. Receptor source: a woman aged 55-69 years with active or convalescent COVID-19. Each CDR3 is given with its conserved first and last residue. A D gene is named only where the DNA matches it firmly. Clone size is given for some rows only: seen once, a few or many times, or a class if the clone is expanded.

d_gene	abundance	v_gene	j_gene	CDR3aa	CDR3nt
NA	NA	TRBV12-3/TRBV12-4	TRBJ1-3	CASSFAASYTIYF	TGTGCCAGCAGTTTCGCTGCTAGCTACACCATATATTTT
TRBD2	once	TRBV29-1	TRBJ2-5	CSVKRASGKTQYF	TGCAGCGTTAAAAGGGCTAGCGGAAAGACCCAGTACTTC
NA	NA	TRBV3-1/TRBV3-2	TRBJ1-1	CASSPGQSNTEAFF	TGTGCCAGCAGCCCTGGACAGTCGAACACTGAAGCTTTCTTT
TRBD2	NA	TRBV28	TRBJ2-2	CASRLSGTTGELFF	TGTGCCAGCAGGCTTAGCGGGACAACCGGGGAGCTGTTTTTT
TRBD2	few	TRBV9	TRBJ2-1	CASSVDSGRAGEQFF	TGTGCCAGCAGCGTAGATAGCGGGAGGGCCGGTGAGCAGTTCTTC
TRBD2	NA	TRBV4-2	TRBJ2-3	CASSQRLAGEVDTQYF	TGTGCCAGCAGCCAAAGGCTAGCGGGAGAGGTGGATACGCAGTATTTT
TRBD2	NA	TRBV24-1	TRBJ2-5	CATSAPPGWEGQETQYF	TGTGCCACCAGTGCCCCCCCTGGGTGGGAGGGCCAAGAGACCCAGTACTTC
NA	NA	TRBV28	TRBJ2-2	CASTPLGAANTGELFF	TGTGCCAGCACCCCGTTGGGGGCGGCGAACACCGGGGAGCTGTTTTTT
NA	NA	TRBV19	TRBJ2-7	CASTGTRLGGEQYF	TGTGCCAGTACCGGGACACGGCTTGGCGGCGAGCAGTACTTC
NA	NA	TRBV12-3/TRBV12-4	TRBJ1-2	CASSSGQRGGYTF	TGTGCCAGCAGTTCCGGGCAGCGGGGTGGCTACACCTTC
TRBD2	NA	TRBV3-1/TRBV3-2	TRBJ2-1	CASSQDLTSGNHNEQFF	TGTGCCAGCAGCCAAGATTTAACTAGCGGGAACCACAATGAGCAGTTCTTC
NA	NA	TRBV11-3	TRBJ1-1	CASSLDGARTPLNTEAFF	TGTGCCAGCAGCTTAGATGGGGCCCGGACACCCCTGAACACTGAAGCTTTCTTT
NA	NA	TRBV2	TRBJ1-1	CASSVTQGGRTEAFF	TGTGCCAGCAGTGTCACCCAAGGGGGACGGACTGAAGCTTTCTTT
TRBD1	NA	TRBV5-1	TRBJ1-2	CASSPGTGEIGYTF	TGCGCCAGCAGCCCGGGGACAGGGGAGATAGGCTACACCTTC
NA	NA	TRBV9	TRBJ2-2	CASSVGPLLTGELFF	TGTGCCAGCAGCGTAGGCCCACTTTTGACCGGGGAGCTGTTTTTT
TRBD1	NA	TRBV7-8	TRBJ1-1	CASSFSTGTENTEAFF	TGTGCCAGCAGCTTTAGCACCGGGACAGAGAACACTGAAGCTTTCTTT
NA	NA	TRBV29-1	TRBJ2-5	CSVLDSQETQYF	TGCAGCGTTCTAGACTCACAAGAGACCCAGTACTTC
TRBD1	NA	TRBV20-1	TRBJ1-2	CSASRPGGAYYGYTF	TGCAGTGCTAGTCGGCCAGGGGGCGCCTACTATGGCTACACCTTC
NA	once	TRBV27	TRBJ2-1	CASTPLSGWYNEQFF	TGTGCCAGCACCCCGTTGAGCGGGTGGTACAATGAGCAGTTCTTC
NA	NA	TRBV28	TRBJ1-1	CASSPSFRVWPEAFF	TGTGCCAGCAGCCCATCTTTCAGGGTATGGCCTGAAGCTTTCTTT
TRBD2	NA	TRBV6-2/TRBV6-3	TRBJ2-3	CASSYSRGSGGTDTQYF	TGTGCCAGCAGTTACTCGAGGGGTAGCGGGGGCACAGATACGCAGTATTTT
TRBD2	NA	TRBV5-1	TRBJ2-3	CASSLSRREGNTQYF	TGCGCCAGCAGCTTATCTAGGCGGGAGGGCAATACGCAGTATTTT
NA	NA	TRBV29-1	TRBJ2-6	CSVSGVTGANVLTF	TGCAGCGTATCGGGAGTAACTGGGGCCAACGTCCTGACTTTC
NA	NA	TRBV11-3	TRBJ1-1	CASSLEIRTDMNTEAFF	TGTGCCAGCAGCTTAGAAATACGCACAGACATGAACACTGAAGCTTTCTTT
TRBD2	many	TRBV2	TRBJ2-1	CASSAVSGGSSSYNEQFF	TGTGCCAGCAGTGCTGTTAGCGGGGGGTCGAGCTCCTACAATGAGCAGTTCTTC
NA	once	TRBV28	TRBJ1-2	CASRTGNYGYTF	TGTGCCAGCAGGACGGGGAACTATGGCTACACCTTC
NA	few	TRBV28	TRBJ1-2	CASSLGGANYGYTF	TGTGCCAGCAGTTTGGGGGGGGCTAACTATGGCTACACCTTC
TRBD2	once	TRBV4-2	TRBJ2-5	CASSQVAGGPETQYF	TGTGCCAGCAGCCAAGTCGCGGGAGGGCCGGAGACCCAGTACTTC
NA	NA	TRBV29-1	TRBJ1-1	CSATGPNTEAFF	TGCAGCGCTACAGGCCCCAACACTGAAGCTTTCTTT
TRBD1	NA	TRBV19	TRBJ1-2	CASSVTGGGYGYTF	TGTGCCAGTAGTGTAACAGGGGGAGGCTATGGCTACACCTTC
TRBD2	once	TRBV11-2	TRBJ2-3	CASSLEGVLAASTDTQYF	TGTGCCAGCAGCTTAGAAGGGGTACTAGCGGCTAGCACAGATACGCAGTATTTT
NA	NA	TRBV2	TRBJ1-5	CASSEVRVGNQPQHF	TGTGCCAGCAGTGAGGTCAGGGTTGGCAATCAGCCCCAGCATTTT
NA	few	TRBV30	TRBJ1-1	CAWSVGAAEAFF	TGTGCCTGGAGTGTAGGTGCGGCTGAAGCTTTCTTT
NA	NA	TRBV18	TRBJ1-5	CASSPGRGGEPQHF	TGTGCCAGCTCACCAGGTCGGGGAGGGGAGCCCCAGCATTTT
NA	NA	TRBV30	TRBJ2-6	CAGGETGAGANVLTF	TGTGCCGGGGGGGAAACAGGGGCCGGGGCCAACGTCCTGACTTTC
TRBD1	NA	TRBV18	TRBJ2-2	CASSSGQGNTGELFF	TGTGCCAGCTCATCGGGACAGGGGAACACCGGGGAGCTGTTTTTT
TRBD1	NA	TRBV5-5	TRBJ1-3	CASSHRGISGNTIYF	TGTGCCAGCAGCCACAGGGGAATCTCTGGAAACACCATATATTTT
NA	NA	TRBV5-1	TRBJ1-3	CASSESSGNTIYF	TGCGCCAGCAGCGAGAGCTCTGGAAACACCATATATTTT
TRBD1	NA	TRBV6-6	TRBJ2-3	CASKGTENTQYF	TGTGCCAGCAAAGGGACAGAAAATACGCAGTATTTT
TRBD1	NA	TRBV7-9	TRBJ1-3	CASRGTASGNTIYF	TGTGCCAGCCGGGGGACAGCCTCTGGAAACACCATATATTTT
TRBD1	few	TRBV24-1	TRBJ2-2	CATSDPGQGTGELFF	TGTGCCACCAGTGATCCGGGACAGGGTACCGGGGAGCTGTTTTTT
NA	NA	TRBV4-3	TRBJ2-1	CASSQGGANEQFF	TGCGCCAGCAGCCAGGGGGGAGCCAATGAGCAGTTCTTC
TRBD2	NA	TRBV7-2	TRBJ2-2	CASSWLAGGPDTGELFF	TGTGCCAGCAGCTGGTTAGCGGGAGGGCCGGACACCGGGGAGCTGTTTTTT